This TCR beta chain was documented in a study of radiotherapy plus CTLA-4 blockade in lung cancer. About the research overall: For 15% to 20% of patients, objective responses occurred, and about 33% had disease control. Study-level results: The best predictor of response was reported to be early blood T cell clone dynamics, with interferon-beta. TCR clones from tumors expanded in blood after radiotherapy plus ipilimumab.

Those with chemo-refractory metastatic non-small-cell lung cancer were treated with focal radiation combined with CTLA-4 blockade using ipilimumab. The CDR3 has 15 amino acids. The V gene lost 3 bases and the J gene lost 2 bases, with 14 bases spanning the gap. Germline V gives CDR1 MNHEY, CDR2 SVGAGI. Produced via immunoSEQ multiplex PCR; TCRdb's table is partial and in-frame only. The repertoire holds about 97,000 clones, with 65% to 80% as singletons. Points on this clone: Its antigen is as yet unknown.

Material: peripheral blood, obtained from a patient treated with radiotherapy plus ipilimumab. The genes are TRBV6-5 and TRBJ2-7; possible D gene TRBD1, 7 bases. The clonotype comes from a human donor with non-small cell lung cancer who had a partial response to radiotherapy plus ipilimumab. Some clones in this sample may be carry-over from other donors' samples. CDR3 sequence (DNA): TGTGCCAGCAGTTATGGAGGGGGCCTCCCCTACGAGCAGTACTTC. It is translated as CASSYGGGLPYEQYF.